This T cell receptor (beta chain) was obtained from a study of T cell responses to AZD1222 COVID-19 vaccine. Points from the study as a whole: Repertoires were obtained solely post-peak T cell response. In a largely white British group with more females than males, clonal diversity was possibly underestimated. Receipt of two AZD1222 doses was followed by a rise in Spike-specific TCR breadth and depth.

Trimming shortened V by 4 bases and J by 7 bases, and 15 bases separated the two germline ends. CDR1 SGHRS and CDR2 YFSETQ come from the germline V gene. The CDR3 is 14 amino acids. The table came from immunoSEQ multiplex PCR; TCRdb's copy has only in-frame clones and leaves some out. This sample has more than 70,000 clones; 85% to 90% occur once, and the top ten carry roughly 4.9%. Pooling of second doses given at about 4 or about 12 weeks was done. Points on this clone: The target antigen is unknown.

The source is an adult who received the AZD1222 COVID-19 vaccine. This sequence joins TRBV5-1 and TRBJ2-1; tentatively, D is TRBD2 (7 bases). The sample in question was peripheral blood, obtained 28 days after the second AZD1222 dose. The CDR3 bases are TGCGCCAGCAGCCTCCGGGGGGCGGGAAATGAGCAGTTCTTC. Protein sequence: CASSLRGAGNEQFF.